The 15 T cell receptor beta chains in this list originate from one sample, sequenced in a study of blood T cell repertoires in COVID-19. Clones were sequenced by immunoSEQ multiplex PCR, and TCRdb holds only the in-frame ones, with some missing. The sample shows approximately 300,000 clones, around nine tenths of them seen only once. Specimen: PBMCs or T cells enriched from blood (not recorded which). The receptors come from a man aged 60 to 75 who had recovered from COVID-19.

The V and J genes are TRBV9 and TRBJ2-5, with TRBD2 matching 10 bases. V dropped 1 base and J dropped 2; count of bases not matched to a gene: 5. This CDR3 region has 16 residues. The germline V gene encodes CDR1 SGDLS and CDR2 YYNGEE. The CDR3 DNA is TGTGCCAGCAGCGTAAGGGGGACTAGCGCTCAAGAGACCCAGTACTTC. Its translation is CASSVRGTSAQETQYF. The whole variable domain, remainder taken from reference TRBV9 and TRBJ2-5, is DSGVTQTPKHLITATGQRVTLRCSPRSGDLSVYWYQQSLDQGLQFLIQYYNGEERAKGNILERFSAQQFPDLHSELNLSSLELGDSALYFCASSVRGTSAQETQYFGPGTRLLVL.

The chain is built from TRBV30 and TRBJ2-2; D possibly corresponds to TRBD2 (6 bases). V was shortened by 3 bases and J by 5 bases, with 16 bases between the two germline ends. The CDR3 is 15 residues long. Germline V lookup: CDR1 GTSNPN, CDR2 SVGIG (reference sequence). The CDR3 nucleotides read TGTGCCTGGAGCCGGGACTCCCGAAGGACCGGGGAGCTGTTTTTT. Its protein is CAWSRDSRRTGELFF.

V usage is TRBV5-1 and J usage is TRBJ2-7; TRBD2 matches 7 bases. With V trimmed by 0 bases and J by 0 bases, 27 bases remained unmatched. The CDR3 has 23 residues. Germline V lookup: CDR1 SGHRS, CDR2 YFSETQ. The CDR3: CASSLAATGLADVVEKSSYEQYF. CDR3 sequence (DNA): TGCGCCAGCAGCTTGGCGGCGACGGGGCTAGCGGACGTAGTAGAAAAGAGCTCCTACGAGCAGTACTTC.

J is TRBJ1-1 and V is TRBV3-1 (or the pseudogene TRBV3-2); the D is unclear. CDR3 length equals 14 residues. Germline CDR1 is LGHDT and CDR2 is YNNKEL (reference sequence). Trimming removed 1 base from V and 6 bases from J, with 12 bases in between. CDR3 sequence reads: CASSQVEGKAEAFF. In DNA form, the CDR3 reads TGTGCCAGCAGCCAAGTTGAGGGAAAAGCTGAAGCTTTCTTT.

This chain uses TRBV27 with TRBJ1-6; D is uncertain. With 5 bases removed from V and 0 bases from J, the gap between germline ends came to 8 bases. The CDR3 runs 15 residues. The germline V gene has CDR1 MNHEY and CDR2 SMNVEV (reference sequence). CDR3 DNA: TGTGCCAGCAGTCTCGGGAGCTCCTATAATTCACCCCTCCACTTT. This encodes CASSLGSSYNSPLHF.

The genes are TRBV4-1 and TRBJ1-5; TRBD1 agrees at 7 bases. This CDR3 has 17 residues. Germline CDR1 reads MGHRA; CDR2 reads YSYEKL. The V and J ends lost 6 bases and 0 bases, in that order; junction bases with no gene match: 11. The CDR3 sequence is CASRAGQDINSNQPQHF. The DNA of the CDR3 is TGCGCCAGCAGAGCCGGACAGGATATAAATAGCAATCAGCCCCAGCATTTT.

CDR3 nucleotides: TGTGCCTGGAGTGAGGGAGACACCGGGGAGCTGTTTTTT. It translates to CAWSEGDTGELFF. The rearrangement joins TRBV30 to TRBJ2-2; a possible D gene is TRBD2 (5 bases). Per germline, CDR1 GTSNPN and CDR2 SVGIG (reference sequence). Trimming removed 1 base from V and 3 bases from J, with 6 bases in between. The CDR3 runs to 13 residues.

The V call is TRBV30, the J call TRBJ1-1, with a weak D call TRBD1 (6 bases). This CDR3 is built from 10 residues. V was cut by 5 bases and J by 9 bases, with 10 bases left in between. From germline, CDR1 is GTSNPN and CDR2 SVGIG (reference sequence). CDR3 sequence reads: CAWGGRQAFF. The CDR3 DNA reads as TGTGCCTGGGGGGGCCGCCAAGCTTTCTTT.

V usage is TRBV14 and J usage is TRBJ1-1; D unresolved. Trimming removed 4 bases from V and 5 bases from J, with 14 bases in between. Germline V lookup: CDR1 SGHDN, CDR2 FVKESK. The CDR3 spans 14 residues. The CDR3 loop reads CASSPVGPGTEAFF. Written as DNA, the CDR3 is TGTGCCAGCAGCCCGGTCGGGCCGGGGACTGAAGCTTTCTTT.

This clone was counted once. The CDR3 DNA reads TGTGCCAGCAGCCTTTCACGAGGGTCGAACACTGAAGCTTTCTTT. This sequence encodes CASSLSRGSNTEAFF. The V call is TRBV5-6, the J call TRBJ1-1; D unresolved. There are 15 residues in the CDR3. CDR1 and CDR2 (germline): SGHDT, YYEEEE. The V end was cut by 4 bases, the J end by 1 base, with 14 bases between.

The chain couples TRBV6-5 to TRBJ2-3; 8 bases line up with TRBD2. Per the germline V gene, CDR1 is MNHEY and CDR2 is SVGAGI. Unmatched junction bases numbered 3, after V lost 0 bases and J lost 1 base. The CDR3 has 16 residues. The CDR3 spells CASSYSSGGRTDTQYF. CDR3 bases: TGTGCCAGCAGTTACTCGTCGGGAGGGCGCACAGATACGCAGTATTTT.

The CDR3: CASSPALSVSYEQYF. The CDR3 DNA reads TGCGCCAGCAGCCCCGCTCTTAGCGTCAGCTACGAGCAGTACTTC. This sequence joins TRBV5-1 and TRBJ2-7, with D possibly being TRBD2 (5 bases). The germline V and J ends were trimmed by 4 bases and 3 bases, with 17 bases remaining between them. The germline V gene has CDR1 SGHRS and CDR2 YFSETQ. This CDR3 contains 15 residues.

This chain links TRBV11-3 with TRBJ1-1; D gene uncertain. The CDR3 has 13 amino acids. The V gene lost 0 bases and the J gene lost 3 bases, with 5 bases spanning the gap. The germline V gene encodes CDR1 SGHNT and CDR2 YENEEA. The CDR3 sequence is CASSLDRDTEAFF. The CDR3 DNA is TGTGCCAGCAGCTTAGACCGAGACACTGAAGCTTTCTTT.

The J gene is TRBJ1-1, the V gene TRBV7-8, with TRBD1 identical over 11 bases. This CDR3 comprises 16 residues. The germline gives CDR1 SGHVS, CDR2 FQNEAQ. With V trimmed by 6 bases and J by 0 bases, 6 bases remained unmatched. The CDR3 region has the DNA TGTGCCAGCAGACGAGGACAGGGGGCAATGAACACTGAAGCTTTCTTT. Translated: CASRRGQGAMNTEAFF.

This sequence joins TRBV11-2 and TRBJ2-2; D remains unclear. The length of the CDR3 is 14 residues. Between the trimmed V and J ends, which lost 1 base and 7 bases, there was a span of 10 bases. Germline CDR1 reads SGHAT; CDR2 reads FQNNGV. The CDR3 coding sequence is TGTGCCAGCAGCTTAGTGTCGGCAGGCGGGGAGCTGTTTTTT. Translating it yields CASSLVSAGGELFF.